Listed below are T cell receptor beta chains from one sample, sequenced in a study of regulatory T cells in long-lasting Graves disease. A single record per CDR3 protein comes from TCRdb applying MiXCR to the multiplex PCR reads. The table shows hundreds of thousands of distinct CDR3 sequences, with roughly a sixth occurring only once. The same sample was also studied in work on T cells in Graves' hyperthyroidism and ophthalmopathy.

Material: peripheral blood mononuclear cells (PBMCs), obtained at new diagnosis, from a patient treated with antithyroid drugs. These receptors originate from a man aged 35 to 55 with Graves disease. The CDR3 runs from the conserved cysteine through the conserved F or W. A D gene is named only where the DNA matches it firmly. For some rows the clone size is stated as once, few or many, or as a class when expanded; others skip it.

clone_size: few
j_call: TRBJ2-5
d_call: NA
v_call: TRBV18
cdr3_nt: TGTGCCAGCTCACCGACCGTGTTCCGGGAGACCCAGTACTTC
cdr3_aa: CASSPTVFRETQYF

clone_size: many
j_call: TRBJ2-1
d_call: TRBD2
v_call: TRBV12-3/TRBV12-4
cdr3_nt: TGTGCCAGCAGGACCCCGGGTGCGGGGGGGCCCTACAATGAGCAGTTCTTC
cdr3_aa: CASRTPGAGGPYNEQFF

clone_size: many
j_call: TRBJ1-2
d_call: TRBD1
v_call: TRBV28
cdr3_nt: TGTGCCAGCAGCTTCACGACAGGGCGCTATGGCTACACCTTC
cdr3_aa: CASSFTTGRYGYTF

clone_size: NA
j_call: TRBJ1-1
d_call: NA
v_call: TRBV7-9
cdr3_nt: TGTGCCGCTTCACGCGGGGGCTGGGGCACTGAAGCTTTCTTT
cdr3_aa: CAASRGGWGTEAFF

clone_size: many
j_call: TRBJ1-1
d_call: TRBD1
v_call: TRBV20-1
cdr3_nt: TGCAGTGCTTGCCGGGACAGGGGATTTGCAGCTTTCTTT
cdr3_aa: CSACRDRGFAAFF

clone_size: many
j_call: TRBJ2-5
d_call: NA
v_call: TRBV12-3/TRBV12-4
cdr3_nt: TGTGCCAGCAGTTTAGAAAGTCAGACCCAGTACTTC
cdr3_aa: CASSLESQTQYF

clone_size: NA
j_call: TRBJ2-5
d_call: TRBD2
v_call: TRBV2
cdr3_nt: TGTGCCAGCAGTACCAGCGGGGGGGCGGGTCAGGAGACCCAGTACTTC
cdr3_aa: CASSTSGGAGQETQYF

clone_size: many
j_call: TRBJ2-7
d_call: NA
v_call: TRBV30
cdr3_nt: TGTGCCTGGAGTGTACCGTGGGACTACGAGCAGTACTTC
cdr3_aa: CAWSVPWDYEQYF

clone_size: few
j_call: TRBJ1-6
d_call: TRBD1
v_call: TRBV5-1
cdr3_nt: TGCGCCAGCAGCCTCCCGGCAGGGGGTGATTCACCCCTCCACTTT
cdr3_aa: CASSLPAGGDSPLHF

clone_size: few
j_call: TRBJ2-1
d_call: TRBD1
v_call: TRBV19
cdr3_nt: TGTGCCAGTAGTTTTACAGGGGGCTCGGGCAATGAGCAGTTCTTC
cdr3_aa: CASSFTGGSGNEQFF

clone_size: few
j_call: TRBJ1-5
d_call: NA
v_call: TRBV6-1
cdr3_nt: TGTGCCACCACACGACGGGTCAATCAGCCCCAGCATTTT
cdr3_aa: CATTRRVNQPQHF

clone_size: NA
j_call: TRBJ2-7
d_call: NA
v_call: TRBV5-6
cdr3_nt: TGTGCCAGCAGCGGGTTGGTCGGGCTTTACTACGAGCAGTACTTC
cdr3_aa: CASSGLVGLYYEQYF

clone_size: many
j_call: TRBJ1-1
d_call: NA
v_call: TRBV9
cdr3_nt: TGTGCCAGCAGCCGGTCCTCGGAGGACACTGAAGCTTTCTTT
cdr3_aa: CASSRSSEDTEAFF

clone_size: NA
j_call: TRBJ2-1
d_call: NA
v_call: TRBV6-1
cdr3_nt: TGTGCCAGCAGCCCACAGCCCCCCTCCTACAATGAGCAGTTCTTC
cdr3_aa: CASSPQPPSYNEQFF

clone_size: many
j_call: TRBJ2-3
d_call: NA
v_call: TRBV19
cdr3_nt: TGTGCCAGTAGTATTAGGGAGAATACAGATACGCAGTATTTT
cdr3_aa: CASSIRENTDTQYF

clone_size: few
j_call: TRBJ1-5
d_call: NA
v_call: TRBV12-3/TRBV12-4
cdr3_nt: TGTGCCAGCAGCCCAGAAGGGGGTGTTTATCAGCCCCAGCATTTT
cdr3_aa: CASSPEGGVYQPQHF

clone_size: many
j_call: TRBJ2-2
d_call: NA
v_call: TRBV19
cdr3_nt: TGTGCCACACCGGGACAGAACACCGGGGAGCTGTTTTTT
cdr3_aa: CATPGQNTGELFF

clone_size: NA
j_call: TRBJ1-1
d_call: NA
v_call: TRBV5-1
cdr3_nt: TGCGCCAGCAGCTTTACTCCGGACACTGAAGCTTTCTTT
cdr3_aa: CASSFTPDTEAFF

clone_size: NA
j_call: TRBJ1-6
d_call: NA
v_call: TRBV6-1
cdr3_nt: TGTGCCAGCAATGAGGTCAATAATTCACCCCTCCACTTT
cdr3_aa: CASNEVNNSPLHF

clone_size: few
j_call: TRBJ1-2
d_call: NA
v_call: TRBV7-9
cdr3_nt: TGTGCCAGCAGTGGGGTGGGAGGAGGCTACACCTTC
cdr3_aa: CASSGVGGGYTF

clone_size: few
j_call: TRBJ2-6
d_call: TRBD1
v_call: TRBV6-1
cdr3_nt: TGTGCCAGCAACCCGACAGGGTCTGGGGCCAACGTCCTGACTTTC
cdr3_aa: CASNPTGSGANVLTF

clone_size: many
j_call: TRBJ2-3
d_call: NA
v_call: TRBV6-2/TRBV6-3
cdr3_nt: TGTGCCAGCAGTTACCGGACTGCGACAGATACGCAGTATTTT
cdr3_aa: CASSYRTATDTQYF

clone_size: few
j_call: TRBJ1-5
d_call: NA
v_call: TRBV27
cdr3_nt: TGTGCCAGCAGTCTCCAGTATCAGCCCCAGCATTTT
cdr3_aa: CASSLQYQPQHF

clone_size: NA
j_call: TRBJ2-7
d_call: NA
v_call: TRBV12-5
cdr3_nt: TGTGCTAGTGGTTTGGGCCGGAGTTACGAGCAGTACTTC
cdr3_aa: CASGLGRSYEQYF

clone_size: NA
j_call: TRBJ2-1
d_call: TRBD2
v_call: TRBV5-1
cdr3_nt: TGCGCCAGCAGCTCGACTAGCGGGGGGGGGGTTGAGCAGTTCTTC
cdr3_aa: CASSSTSGGGVEQFF

clone_size: NA
j_call: TRBJ2-1
d_call: TRBD2
v_call: TRBV28
cdr3_nt: TGTGCCAGCAGTTCCGGGACTACTAACAATGAGCAGTTCTTC
cdr3_aa: CASSSGTTNNEQFF

clone_size: few
j_call: TRBJ1-2
d_call: TRBD1
v_call: TRBV20-1
cdr3_nt: TGCAGTGCTACCGGGACAGGGGTAGGGTGGTATGGCTACACCTTC
cdr3_aa: CSATGTGVGWYGYTF

clone_size: many
j_call: TRBJ2-1
d_call: TRBD2
v_call: TRBV7-8
cdr3_nt: TGTGCCAGCAGCTTAGCCGGGACTAGCGAGAGTGAGCAGTTCTTC
cdr3_aa: CASSLAGTSESEQFF

clone_size: many
j_call: TRBJ2-4
d_call: NA
v_call: TRBV20-1
cdr3_nt: TGCAGTGCTAGACCATGGGCCCTGGACATTCAGTACTTC
cdr3_aa: CSARPWALDIQYF

clone_size: few
j_call: TRBJ2-6
d_call: TRBD1
v_call: TRBV5-6
cdr3_nt: TGTGCCAGCAGCTTATACAGGGGGCCTGGGGCCAACGTCCTGACTTTC
cdr3_aa: CASSLYRGPGANVLTF

clone_size: many
j_call: TRBJ1-6
d_call: NA
v_call: TRBV7-9
cdr3_nt: TGTGCCAGCAGCTTACGGGCAGGGTTTAATTCACCCCTCCACTTT
cdr3_aa: CASSLRAGFNSPLHF

clone_size: NA
j_call: TRBJ1-1
d_call: NA
v_call: TRBV6-1
cdr3_nt: TGTGCCAGCAGGGTACTTTGGCAGGGGAACACTGAAGCTTTCTTT
cdr3_aa: CASRVLWQGNTEAFF

clone_size: many
j_call: TRBJ2-1
d_call: TRBD2
v_call: TRBV20-1
cdr3_nt: TGCAGTGACCACGGACTAGCCAGGAATGAGCAGTTCTTC
cdr3_aa: CSDHGLARNEQFF

clone_size: many
j_call: TRBJ2-5
d_call: NA
v_call: TRBV10-3
cdr3_nt: TGTGCCATCAGTGAGGCCGCCGAGACCCAGTACTTC
cdr3_aa: CAISEAAETQYF

clone_size: many
j_call: TRBJ2-5
d_call: NA
v_call: TRBV12-3/TRBV12-4
cdr3_nt: TGTGCCAGCAGTTCGGCGGTGGAGACCCAGTACTTC
cdr3_aa: CASSSAVETQYF

clone_size: NA
j_call: TRBJ2-7
d_call: TRBD1
v_call: TRBV24-1
cdr3_nt: TGTGCCACCAGTGATTTGACAGGGGGCGAAAAATCCTACGAGCAGTACTTC
cdr3_aa: CATSDLTGGEKSYEQYF